One and the same sample provided the 3 T cell receptor beta chains below, sequenced in a study of blood T cells in healthy people across ages. It was with a sample-barcoded 5' primer and a J-beta primer mix that a second PCR of roughly 7 to 12 cycles was run. Via MiXCR, TCRdb re-called the 5' RACE reads, giving one row per CDR3 protein. Of 600,000 or so distinct CDR3 sequences listed, under 25% were seen once; the top ten hold 3.5% to 4%. Sequences were obtained from blood. The source of these receptors is a man in his 70s in good health.

On this clonotype: One junction end does not reproduce the germline sequence, and a read error may be involved. The chain carries TRBV7-9 and TRBJ1-1, with no clear D. The V gene's germline CDR1 is SEHNR and CDR2 FQNEAQ (reference sequence). The CDR3 has 13 residues. This CDR3 is CASRLGTLGEAFF. CDR3 sequence (DNA): TGTGCCAGCAGGTTAGGTACCCTCGGTGAAGCTTTCTTT.

This clonotype appeared once. The chain joins TRBV5-1 to TRBJ2-5; the D gene is possibly TRBD2 (5 bases). The end of the DNA aligns better with TRBJ2-1, so the J call may be wrong. The germline CDR1 and CDR2 sequences are SGHRS and YFSETQ. This CDR3 has 15 residues. This CDR3 is CASSFTSRGSNEQFF. CDR3 coding DNA: TGCGCCAGCAGCTTTACATCTCGGGGAAGCAATGAGCAGTTCTTC.

J is TRBJ1-1 and V is TRBV9; D perhaps matches TRBD1 (5 bases). V was pared by 0 bases and J by 5 bases, with 14 bases between. CDR3 length equals 15 residues. From germline, CDR1 is SGDLS and CDR2 YYNGEE. The CDR3 here is CASSVVGGMGTEAFF. The CDR3, as DNA: TGTGCCAGCAGCGTAGTGGGGGGGATGGGGACTGAAGCTTTCTTT.